Included here is one T cell receptor (beta chain) sequence, with context. The data stem from a study of OX40 agonist ivuxolimab in advanced cancers. Study-wide context: Given to patients was ivuxolimab, an agonistic anti-OX40 (CD134) antibody.

Using immunoSEQ multiplex PCR, the repertoire was profiled, and TCRdb retains in-frame clones only, with some absent. The table includes about 78,000 clones, less than 85% detected once. This clonotype was obtained from an adult with an advanced solid tumor such as melanoma, head and neck, liver or kidney cancer. Sample: CD4+ or CD8+ T cells sorted from blood, taken in a trial of the OX40 agonist ivuxolimab.

The CDR3 DNA reads TGTGCCAGCAGCAGTGGACAGTATAGCAATCAGCCCCAGCATTTT. Translated: CASSSGQYSNQPQHF. V gene TRBV5-6 combines with J gene TRBJ1-5; the D gene is possibly TRBD1 (6 bases). The CDR3 runs 15 residues. The V and J ends lost 4 bases and 0 bases respectively, with 11 bases between them. The germline V gene has CDR1 SGHDT and CDR2 YYEEEE.